This T cell receptor (beta chain) was found in a study of STAT5B mutations in CD4+ large granular lymphocyte leukemia. Broader study findings: Main leukemic clonotypes were patient-specific, but roughly 26% appeared at low frequency elsewhere.

Clones were read by immunoSEQ multiplex PCR, and TCRdb kept only the in-frame ones, dropping some. The repertoire consists of 20,000 to 25,000 clones, with roughly three quarters occurring once and the leading ten covering approximately 31%. Controls came from buffy coats of healthy blood donors. This CDR3 has 12 residues. CDR1 is SQVTM, CDR2 ANQGSEA, per germline. V lost 5 bases to trimming and J lost 12 bases, with 18 bases between them. As concerns this clone: What it recognizes is unknown.

The chain has TRBV29-1 and TRBJ2-3, with D perhaps matching TRBD1 (6 bases). The receptor's source is a human donor in good health. The sequenced sample consisted of CD4+ T cells from blood buffy coats. The CDR3 DNA follows: TGCAGCGTTTACCCAACAGGGAAGGCCCAGTATTTT. It yields the protein CSVYPTGKAQYF.